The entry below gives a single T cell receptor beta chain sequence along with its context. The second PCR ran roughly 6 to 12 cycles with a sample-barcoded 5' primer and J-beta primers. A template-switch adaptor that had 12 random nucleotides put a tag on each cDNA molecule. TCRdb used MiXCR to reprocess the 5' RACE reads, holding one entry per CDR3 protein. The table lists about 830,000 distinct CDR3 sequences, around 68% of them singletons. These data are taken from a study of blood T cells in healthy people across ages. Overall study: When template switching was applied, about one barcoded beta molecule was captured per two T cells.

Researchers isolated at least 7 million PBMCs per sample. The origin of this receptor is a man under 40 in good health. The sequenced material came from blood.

This chain's CDR3 is CASSLEGKSVEQYF. CDR3 DNA: TGCGCCAGCAGCTTGGAGGGAAAATCCGTGGAGCAGTACTTC. V gene TRBV5-1 combines with J gene TRBJ2-7; no clear D gene. This CDR3 is built from 14 residues. CDR1 is SGHRS and CDR2 is YFSETQ in the germline V gene. V dropped 0 bases and J dropped 7 bases, with 14 bases sitting between them. Combining the CDR3 with reference TRBV5-1 and TRBJ2-7 gives the whole variable domain KAGVTQTPRYLIKTRGQQVTLSCSPISGHRSVSWYQQTPGQGLQFLFEYFSETQRNKGNFPGRFSGRQFSNSRSEMNVSTLELGDSALYLCASSLEGKSVEQYFGPGTRLTVT.